The 19 T cell receptor beta chains listed next were all sequenced from one sample in a study of T cell repertoires in cytomegalovirus infection. TCRdb reanalysed the reads using MiXCR and keeps one entry per CDR3 protein. The sample consists of 200,000 or so distinct CDR3 sequences, around 40% of them appearing once. Their cognate antigens are unknown. The sample here was CD8+ T cells from cultured PBMCs, taken from culture after CMV antigen stimulation. The receptors originated from a human donor in good health (CMV status not recorded). Some clones in this sample may be carry-over from other donors' samples.

This clonotype was seen more than once but under ten times. The CDR3 loop reads CASSPVQGAYNEQFF. As DNA, the CDR3 is TGTGCCAGCAGCCCGGTACAGGGGGCGTACAATGAGCAGTTCTTC. The chain employs TRBV7-6 and TRBJ2-1; 9 bases align to TRBD1. This CDR3 is built from 15 residues. The germline V gene has CDR1 SGHVS and CDR2 FNYEAQ. J gave up 4 bases and V 5 bases, and 6 bases lay outside the gene matches.

The chain combines TRBV12-5 with TRBJ2-6; no clear D gene. V lost 7 bases to trimming and J lost 0 bases, with 10 bases between them. The CDR3 length is 15 residues. Germline values: CDR1 LGHNT, CDR2 FRNRAP. The CDR3, as DNA: TGTGCTAGTGCTGTGGAGACCTCTGGGGCCAACGTCCTGACTTTC. Translating gives CASAVETSGANVLTF.

The V and J genes are TRBV27 and TRBJ1-5; D is unresolved. CDR1 is MNHEY and CDR2 is SMNVEV in the germline V gene (reference sequence). The CDR3 length is 13 residues. V was shortened by 2 bases and J by 5 bases, with 7 bases between the two germline ends. DNA of the CDR3: TGTGCCAGCAGTTTAGGCCGGGATCAGCCCCAGCATTTT. Amino acid sequence: CASSLGRDQPQHF.

This clonotype was found many times. This chain connects TRBV7-2 to TRBJ2-7; 8 bases are shared with TRBD1. J was trimmed by 4 bases and V by 4 bases; bases with no gene match: 9. Germline V gene sequence: CDR1 SGHTA, CDR2 FQGNSA. The CDR3 has 15 amino acids. CDR3 protein: CASSSPRQGWYEQYF. CDR3 DNA: TGTGCCAGCAGCTCACCTCGACAGGGGTGGTACGAGCAGTACTTC.

The V gene is TRBV27, the J gene TRBJ1-4; 7 bases line up with TRBD1. V gave up 5 bases and J gave up 0 bases; unmatched junction bases: 15. In germline, CDR1 is MNHEY, CDR2 SMNVEV (reference sequence). The CDR3 loop spans 19 amino acids. The CDR3 region is CASSLMGGDRDATNEKLFF. CDR3 coding DNA: TGTGCCAGCAGTCTAATGGGGGGGGACAGAGACGCAACTAATGAAAAACTGTTTTTT.

This clonotype was counted at least ten times. The V and J genes are TRBV7-2 and TRBJ1-1; D is unclear. Germline CDR1 reads SGHTA; CDR2 reads FQGNSA. This CDR3 is 13 amino acids long. V was clipped by 3 bases and J by 9 bases, with 14 bases between them. CDR3 residues: CASSFGSASQAFF. Written as DNA, the CDR3 is TGTGCCAGCAGCTTCGGCTCCGCTAGTCAAGCTTTCTTT. The full variable domain, its missing parts supplied by reference TRBV7-2 and TRBJ1-1, is GAGVSQSPSNKVTEKGKDVELRCDPISGHTALYWYRQSLGQGLEFLIYFQGNSAPDKSGLPSDRFSAERTGGSVSTLTIQRTQQEDSAVYLCASSFGSASQAFFGQGTRLTVV.

J is TRBJ1-2 and V is TRBV19; 10 bases are shared with TRBD1. The trim removed 5 bases at V and 3 bases at J, leaving 9 bases unmatched. Germline CDR1 is LNHDA and CDR2 is SQIVND (reference sequence). The CDR3 consists of 16 residues. CDR3 amino acids: CASSSSDRGLDYGYTF. CDR3 sequence (DNA): TGTGCCAGTAGTTCCTCAGACAGGGGGCTTGACTATGGCTACACCTTC.

This chain joins TRBV28 and TRBJ2-1, with TRBD1 matching over 7 bases. This CDR3 is built from 16 residues. Germline trimming cut 6 bases from V and 1 base from J; bases unmatched to any gene: 9. CDR1 is MDHEN and CDR2 is SYDVKM in the germline V gene. The CDR3 region is CASSTDREKSYNEQFF. The CDR3 DNA follows: TGTGCCAGCAGCACCGACAGGGAGAAATCCTACAATGAGCAGTTCTTC.

This clonotype was detected only a few times. The gene calls are TRBV9 and TRBJ2-1; 9 nucleotides agree with TRBD2. The CDR3 runs 15 residues. CDR1 is SGDLS and CDR2 is YYNGEE in the germline V gene. With V trimmed by 0 bases and J by 8 bases, 6 bases remained unmatched. DNA for the CDR3: TGTGCCAGCAGCGTAGTGGGCGGGAGGGGTGATGAGCAGTTCTTC. Its protein product is CASSVVGGRGDEQFF.

The V call is TRBV12-5, the J call TRBJ2-5; D perhaps matches TRBD1 (6 bases). The CDR3 covers 16 residues. Germline V CDR1 and CDR2: LGHNT, FRNRAP. Between the trimmed V and J ends, which lost 2 bases and 3 bases, there was a span of 16 bases. For the CDR3, the DNA is TGTGCTAGTGGTTTGCCCGACAGAGGACAGAAAGAGACCCAGTACTTC. This translates into CASGLPDRGQKETQYF. Variable domain in full (rest from reference TRBV12-5 and TRBJ2-5): DARVTQTPRHKVTEMGQEVTMRCQPILGHNTVFWYRQTMMQGLELLAYFRNRAPLDDSGMPKDRFSAEMPDATLATLKIQPSEPRDSAVYFCASGLPDRGQKETQYFGPGTRLLVL.

This clonotype has a handful of counts. The V call is TRBV27, the J call TRBJ2-7; a weak D match, TRBD1 (6 bases). The germline CDR1 and CDR2 sequences are MNHEY and SMNVEV (reference sequence). V shed 3 bases and J shed 6 bases, with 15 bases lying between them. CDR3 length: 14 residues. This chain's CDR3 is CASSFGAGAGEQYF. CDR3 bases: TGTGCCAGCAGTTTTGGGGCAGGGGCCGGCGAGCAGTACTTC.

The chain carries TRBV11-2 and TRBJ2-5; D uncertain. The CDR3 extends over 14 amino acids. CDR1 is SGHAT and CDR2 is FQNNGV in the germline V gene. The V gene lost 1 base and the J gene lost 0 bases, with 6 bases spanning the gap. The DNA of the CDR3 is TGTGCCAGCAGCTTAGTGCCTAACCAAGAGACCCAGTACTTC. Translating gives CASSLVPNQETQYF.

The table lists this clonotype with a few counts. V is TRBV11-2 and J is TRBJ1-1; TRBD1 agrees at 8 bases. The CDR3 sequence is 12 residues long. CDR1 is SGHAT and CDR2 is FQNNGV in the germline V gene. The junction had 3 bases not matched to a gene; V was cut back by 4 bases and J by 8 bases. CDR3 protein: CASSSRTGEAFF. CDR3 nucleotide sequence: TGTGCCAGCAGCTCAAGGACAGGGGAAGCTTTCTTT.

V gene TRBV6-6 combines with J gene TRBJ2-5; tentative D call: TRBD1 (6 bases). The germline V and J ends were trimmed by 0 bases and 0 bases, with 17 bases remaining between them. Germline assignment: CDR1 MNHNY and CDR2 SVGAGI (reference sequence). This CDR3 is 18 amino acids long. The CDR3 is CASSYSSGATGNQETQYF. CDR3 bases: TGTGCCAGCAGTTACTCGAGTGGGGCAACAGGGAACCAAGAGACCCAGTACTTC.

This sequence joins TRBV2 and TRBJ2-7; D gene ambiguous. CDR1 SNHLY and CDR2 FYNNEI come from the germline V gene. The CDR3 has 14 residues. V lost 0 bases to trimming and J lost 1 base, with 7 bases between them. The CDR3, as DNA: TGTGCCAGCAGTGAAGCGCACTCATCCTACGAGCAGTACTTC. It is translated as CASSEAHSSYEQYF.

This clonotype was seen many times. The chain is built from TRBV7-2 and TRBJ2-7; 13 nucleotides agree with TRBD2. J gave up 1 base and V 4 bases, and 4 bases lay outside the gene matches. The CDR3 contains 16 residues. Germline CDR1 SGHTA, CDR2 FQGNSA. The CDR3 protein is CASSSGLAGASYEQYF. CDR3 DNA sequence: TGTGCCAGCAGCTCCGGACTAGCGGGAGCTTCCTACGAGCAGTACTTC.

This clonotype came up a few times. The chain recombines TRBV15 with TRBJ1-4; weak D call: TRBD1 (5 bases). This CDR3 comprises 16 residues. Germline loops: CDR1 LNHNV, CDR2 YYDKDF (reference sequence). V was clipped by 2 bases and J by 0 bases, with 10 bases between them. CDR3 DNA: TGTGCCACCAGCAGACCTACAGGTGCAACTAATGAAAAACTGTTTTTT. Amino acid sequence: CATSRPTGATNEKLFF.

This clonotype was counted many times. V usage is TRBV7-8 and J usage is TRBJ2-7, with D tentatively TRBD1 (6 bases). Germline V gene sequence: CDR1 SGHVS, CDR2 FQNEAQ. CDR3 size: 15 residues. V shed 4 bases and J shed 5 bases, with 18 bases lying between them. CDR3 coding DNA: TGTGCCAGCAGCTCTACCCGGCAGCCAGGGGACGAGCAGTACTTC. Translated, it gives CASSSTRQPGDEQYF.

This clonotype was counted between two and nine times. The chain couples TRBV5-5 to TRBJ2-3, with a tentative D call TRBD1 (6 bases). Germline V CDR1 and CDR2: SGHKS, YYEKEE (reference sequence). The V end lost 6 bases, the J end lost 1 base, and 15 bases lay between the germline ends. The length of the CDR3 is 15 residues. CDR3 region: CASTPDRMGTDTQYF. DNA of the CDR3: TGTGCCAGCACCCCAGACAGGATGGGCACAGATACGCAGTATTTT.